A selection of T cell receptor beta chains follows, all from one sample in a study of blood T cells in healthy people across ages. TCRdb re-analysed the 5' RACE reads in MiXCR, keeping a single row per CDR3 protein. The sample includes hundreds of thousands of distinct CDR3 sequences, approximately 30% of them seen just once. The material sequenced was blood. These receptor sequences come from a woman aged 80 or older in good health. Both conserved end residues are part of each CDR3. D genes are given only for firm matches. Not every row has a clone size; where given, it reads once, few, many or a size class.

D: -
size: many
J: TRBJ2-3
V: TRBV5-1
DNA: TGCGCCAGCAGCGTCAGCACAGATACGCAGTATTTT
CDR3: CASSVSTDTQYF

D: TRBD2
size: -
J: TRBJ2-7
V: TRBV6-1
DNA: TGTGCCAGCAGTCCAAGGACTAGCCTCCCCTACGAGCGGTACTTC
CDR3: CASSPRTSLPYERYF

D: -
size: -
J: TRBJ1-2
V: TRBV28
DNA: TGTGCCAGCAGTCCGGGACCCCTAAGTAAAGGCTACACCTTC
CDR3: CASSPGPLSKGYTF

D: TRBD1
size: few
J: TRBJ2-1
V: TRBV20-1
DNA: TGCAGTGCTAGAGATCGACAGGGGCAGTTCTTC
CDR3: CSARDRQGQFF

D: TRBD1
size: few
J: TRBJ2-3
V: TRBV25-1
DNA: TGTGCCAGCAGTGAGGGGTCGGGACAGGCGTCACGATTTTACACAGATACGCAGTATTTT
CDR3: CASSEGSGQASRFYTDTQYF

D: -
size: many
J: TRBJ1-5
V: TRBV20-1
DNA: TGCAGTGTTCACGGGGCATTCGGGGATAGCAATCAGCCCCAGCATTTT
CDR3: CSVHGAFGDSNQPQHF

D: TRBD2
size: once
J: TRBJ2-5
V: TRBV20-1
DNA: TGCAGTGTCAGTCGTCTAGCGGGGGACTTGTTTCAAGAGACCCAGTACTTC
CDR3: CSVSRLAGDLFQETQYF

D: -
size: many
J: TRBJ1-2
V: TRBV7-2
DNA: TGTGCCAGCAGCTTAGATCCCCTAGTTAACTATGGCTACACCTTC
CDR3: CASSLDPLVNYGYTF

D: TRBD2
size: many
J: TRBJ2-1
V: TRBV6-2/TRBV6-3
DNA: TGTGCCAGCAGGCGTTTTAGCGGGGGGGCGGACAATGAGCAGTTCTTC
CDR3: CASRRFSGGADNEQFF

D: TRBD2
size: -
J: TRBJ2-3
V: TRBV12-3/TRBV12-4
DNA: TGTGCCAGCAGGGTGGGACTAGCGGCCACAGACACGCAGTATTTT
CDR3: CASRVGLAATDTQYF

D: TRBD2
size: many
J: TRBJ2-5
V: TRBV20-1
DNA: TGCAGTGCTGGGCTTAGCGGGGGGGGATCGGAGACCCAGTACTTC
CDR3: CSAGLSGGGSETQYF

D: TRBD2
size: many
J: TRBJ2-1
V: TRBV19
DNA: TGTGCCAGTCAAAAGGGGCCGAGCGGGGGGGCCGCTGAGCAGTTCTTC
CDR3: CASQKGPSGGAAEQFF

D: -
size: few
J: TRBJ1-1
V: TRBV7-9
DNA: TGTGCCAGCAGCTTCAACGGCCAGTTGGACACTGAAGCTTTCTTT
CDR3: CASSFNGQLDTEAFF

D: TRBD1
size: -
J: TRBJ2-1
V: TRBV16
DNA: TGTGCCAGCAGCCAACCAACCGACAGGGGAATATACAATGAGCAGTTCTTC
CDR3: CASSQPTDRGIYNEQFF

D: TRBD2
size: many
J: TRBJ2-7
V: TRBV6-1
DNA: TGTGCCAGCAGTGAAGCGTGGGAACAAGGCGCGGGGGTTTACGAGCAGTACTTC
CDR3: CASSEAWEQGAGVYEQYF

D: TRBD1
size: many
J: TRBJ2-3
V: TRBV20-1
DNA: TGCAGTGCTCGACAGGGTGGCACAGATACGCAGTATTTT
CDR3: CSARQGGTDTQYF

D: TRBD1
size: -
J: TRBJ2-2
V: TRBV20-1
DNA: TGCAGTGCTAGATTGGGACAGGGCTTCTGGTCCACCGGGGAGCTGTTTTTT
CDR3: CSARLGQGFWSTGELFF

D: -
size: few
J: TRBJ1-1
V: TRBV20-1
DNA: TGCAGTGCTAGCAGGGCCACTGAAGCTTTCTTT
CDR3: CSASRATEAFF

D: TRBD1
size: -
J: TRBJ1-1
V: TRBV10-3
DNA: TGTGCCATCAGTGGGGTACCGGGACAGGGAGGCACTGAAGCTTTCTTT
CDR3: CAISGVPGQGGTEAFF

D: TRBD2
size: -
J: TRBJ2-2
V: TRBV28
DNA: TGTGCCAGCAGTTTAGTATTTAGCGGGGGGAACACCGGGGAGCGGTTTTTT
CDR3: CASSLVFSGGNTGERFF

D: TRBD1
size: -
J: TRBJ1-4
V: TRBV2
DNA: TGTGCCAGCGGCCCAACGGGACAGTTTTATGAAAAACGGTTTTTT
CDR3: CASGPTGQFYEKRFF

D: -
size: -
J: TRBJ2-1
V: TRBV7-9
DNA: TGTGCCAGCAGCTTAGAAGTAGGGGCTTACAATGAGCAGTTCTTC
CDR3: CASSLEVGAYNEQFF

D: -
size: many
J: TRBJ2-3
V: TRBV20-1
DNA: TGCAGTGCTAGAGGTCGAGCAGATACGCAGTATTTT
CDR3: CSARGRADTQYF

D: -
size: -
J: TRBJ2-7
V: TRBV7-8
DNA: TGTGCCAGCAGCTTAGGAGGGGCCAGTGTGCCCCACCGACTCTACGAGCAGTACTTC
CDR3: CASSLGGASVPHRLYEQYF

D: -
size: -
J: TRBJ1-4
V: TRBV12-5
DNA: TGTGCTAGCCGCGGGCGGGAAAAACTGTTTTTT
CDR3: CASRGREKLFF

D: TRBD1
size: -
J: TRBJ2-2
V: TRBV7-7
DNA: TGTGCTAGCAGCCGGGGACAGGGGTCGAACACCGGGGAGCTGTTTTTT
CDR3: CASSRGQGSNTGELFF

D: -
size: -
J: TRBJ2-3
V: TRBV2
DNA: TGTGCCAGCAGCCCGACAGGTCCTAAAGATACGCAGTATTTT
CDR3: CASSPTGPKDTQYF

D: -
size: -
J: TRBJ2-7
V: TRBV28
DNA: TGTGCCAGCAGCTCCGGACCAACTGGAAGCTCCGGCAAGCAGTACTTC
CDR3: CASSSGPTGSSGKQYF

D: TRBD1
size: -
J: TRBJ2-2
V: TRBV5-6
DNA: TGTGCCAGCAGTCGACCACCCGGGACAGAGACCGGGGAGCTGTTTTTT
CDR3: CASSRPPGTETGELFF

D: TRBD1
size: -
J: TRBJ1-1
V: TRBV12-3/TRBV12-4
DNA: TGTGCCGGCAGTTGGACAGGGTTGAACACTGAAGCTTTCTTT
CDR3: CAGSWTGLNTEAFF

D: TRBD2
size: -
J: TRBJ2-3
V: TRBV20-1
DNA: TGCAGTGCCGAGCCGCGGGGGTTAAGCACAGATACGCAGTATTTT
CDR3: CSAEPRGLSTDTQYF

D: TRBD2
size: -
J: TRBJ2-7
V: TRBV28
DNA: TGTGCCAGCACCGTCGGACTAGTTGACGAGCAGTACTTC
CDR3: CASTVGLVDEQYF

D: -
size: many
J: TRBJ1-2
V: TRBV28
DNA: TGCGCCAGCAGCCTCGGACGGAGCTATGGCTACACCTTC
CDR3: CASSLGRSYGYTF

D: -
size: many
J: TRBJ2-5
V: TRBV7-7
DNA: TGTGCTAGCAGCTTAGTATCATGGGAGACCCAGTACTTC
CDR3: CASSLVSWETQYF

D: -
size: -
J: TRBJ2-6
V: TRBV30
DNA: TGTGCCCGGGGAGCCAATCCTGGGGCCAACGTCCTGACTTTC
CDR3: CARGANPGANVLTF

D: -
size: -
J: TRBJ1-1
V: TRBV6-1
DNA: TGTGCCAGCAGCGCCGTGAGGGAGGACACTGAAGCTTTCTTT
CDR3: CASSAVREDTEAFF

D: TRBD2
size: -
J: TRBJ2-1
V: TRBV14
DNA: TGTGCCAGCAGCCAAGACGGCCGTACTAGCGATCACTCCTACAATGAGCAGTTCTTC
CDR3: CASSQDGRTSDHSYNEQFF

D: TRBD2
size: -
J: TRBJ2-2
V: TRBV5-1
DNA: TGCGCCAGCAGCACTGGACTAGCGATTAACACCGGGGAGCTGTTTTTT
CDR3: CASSTGLAINTGELFF

D: TRBD1
size: -
J: TRBJ1-1
V: TRBV5-1
DNA: TGCGCGTCGAAGGCCCAGGGGGGAACTGAAGCTTTCTTT
CDR3: CASKAQGGTEAFF

D: -
size: -
J: TRBJ2-3
V: TRBV11-3
DNA: TGTGCCAGCAGCTTAGATCAGGCAGATACGCAGTATTTT
CDR3: CASSLDQADTQYF

D: TRBD2
size: many
J: TRBJ2-7
V: TRBV20-1
DNA: TGCAGTACTAGGCCTAGCGGGGGCCTCGAGCAGTACTTC
CDR3: CSTRPSGGLEQYF

D: TRBD2
size: many
J: TRBJ2-1
V: TRBV2
DNA: TGTGCCAGCAGCCCAGCGGGGGGGCCTCGTAATGAGCAGTTCTTC
CDR3: CASSPAGGPRNEQFF

D: -
size: -
J: TRBJ2-1
V: TRBV29-1
DNA: TGCAGCGTCACACAGGGTTACAATGAGCAGTTCTTC
CDR3: CSVTQGYNEQFF

D: -
size: few
J: TRBJ2-1
V: TRBV7-8
DNA: TGTGCCAGCAGGCGACAGCCCCTGGTCAGTGAGCAGTTCTTC
CDR3: CASRRQPLVSEQFF

D: -
size: -
J: TRBJ2-7
V: TRBV5-1
DNA: TGCGCCAGCAGCTTGGCCGTCGGGGGGCAGACCTACGAGCAGTACTTC
CDR3: CASSLAVGGQTYEQYF

D: TRBD1
size: many
J: TRBJ2-5
V: TRBV28
DNA: TGTGCCAGCAGCTCCGGACAGGGGGCAAGGAGAGAGACCCAGTACTTC
CDR3: CASSSGQGARRETQYF

D: -
size: -
J: TRBJ1-2
V: TRBV20-1
DNA: TGCAGTGCTAGCTCGGTCTATGTCTTTGATGGCTACACCTTC
CDR3: CSASSVYVFDGYTF

D: -
size: -
J: TRBJ1-4
V: TRBV20-1
DNA: TGCAGTGCCGGGGGCCGGAGGGCAGAGGAAAAACTGTTTTTT
CDR3: CSAGGRRAEEKLFF

D: -
size: -
J: TRBJ1-1
V: TRBV20-1
DNA: TGCAGTGCTTTCCCCCTAGGCGTGAACACTGAAGCTTTCTTT
CDR3: CSAFPLGVNTEAFF

D: TRBD2
size: -
J: TRBJ2-3
V: TRBV3-1
DNA: TGTGCCAGCAGCCACGGACTAGCGGATATGCAGTATTTT
CDR3: CASSHGLADMQYF

D: TRBD2
size: many
J: TRBJ2-6
V: TRBV7-2
DNA: TGTGCCAGCAGCTACGGGGGGTCAGGGGCCAACGTCCTGACTTTC
CDR3: CASSYGGSGANVLTF

D: TRBD1
size: many
J: TRBJ2-1
V: TRBV6-5
DNA: TGTGCCAGCAGTTCTCCCTACAGGGGGTCCTACAATGAGCAGTTCTTC
CDR3: CASSSPYRGSYNEQFF

D: -
size: -
J: TRBJ1-6
V: TRBV18
DNA: TGTGCCAGCTCAGCCCAATCCGGGTCGGGTAATTCACCCCTCCACTTT
CDR3: CASSAQSGSGNSPLHF

D: -
size: -
J: TRBJ1-2
V: TRBV9
DNA: TGTGCCAGCTCCTCGGGACACCCCTATGGCTACACCTTC
CDR3: CASSSGHPYGYTF

D: TRBD1
size: few
J: TRBJ2-5
V: TRBV9
DNA: TGTGCCAGCAGCGTAGCTCAGGGGGCGGGCCAAGAGACCCAGTACTTC
CDR3: CASSVAQGAGQETQYF